This is a list of T cell receptor beta chains from one sample in a study of T cell changes during pregnancy in multiple sclerosis. Sequenced by immunoSEQ multiplex PCR; TCRdb stores in-frame clones only, minus some. This table holds under 60,000 clones, approximately 92% found once. The sequenced sample was CD4+ T cells from peripheral blood mononuclear cells, obtained in the third trimester of pregnancy. These receptors all stem from a female donor with multiple sclerosis, enrolled in a pregnancy study. Both conserved end residues are part of each CDR3. Some rows mark clone size as missing; the rest say once, few, many or name a class of expanded clone.

V,size,CDR3
TRBV7-2,NA,CASSLQGIINEKLFF
TRBV30,NA,CAWSVSAGLYNEQFF
TRBV28,NA,CASGSFASSYEQYF
TRBV30,NA,CAWSYTDTQYF
TRBV27,NA,CASSSTTWNEQYF
TRBV5-8,NA,CASSDRDSVDGYTF
TRBV4-1,NA,CASSQETGTGVGYGYTF
TRBV6-1,NA,CASSATGRNYGYTF
TRBV6-5,NA,CASRGTNQPQHF
TRBV6-4,NA,CASSEVRGTEQFF
TRBV9,NA,CASSVEGTGYNEQFF
TRBV7-9,NA,CASSFSRVMPGELFF
TRBV19,NA,CASITGTGGTEAFF
TRBV5-1,once,CASSTGGGDEQYF
TRBV7-2,NA,CASSLSPAIGEQYF
TRBV29-1,NA,CSVGVTGGSETQYF
TRBV27,NA,CASSARLAGGYNEQFF
TRBV2,NA,CASSVLQGTGELFF
TRBV6-1,NA,CASRDEGTGSYEQYF
TRBV5-8,NA,CASSPTDRGPTYEQYF
TRBV7-2,once,CASNRELLNTEAFF
TRBV2,NA,CASSVGQRRNTEAFF
TRBV28,NA,CASRPPGLAVGNEQFF
TRBV5-1,once,CASSFDGEMGQPQHF
TRBV5-1,NA,CASSRTGFRETQYF
TRBV7-9,NA,CASSLRTAGGSANEKLFF
TRBV19,NA,CASSLHSQQEGEKLFF
TRBV10-1,once,CASSPQQGPAICNQPQHF
TRBV28,NA,CASTGIPTNSPLHF
TRBV5-1,NA,CASSPGGTQETQYF
TRBV10-3,NA,CATLIPGLGAYEQYF
TRBV28,NA,CASLTSGGAVDEQYF
TRBV4-1,NA,CASSQERDSWEKLFF
TRBV5-5,NA,CASSRGDSNYGYTF
TRBV5-6,NA,CASSLRGTGAYEQYF
TRBV5-6,NA,CASSRPRDSPHLNSPLHF
TRBV6-4,NA,CASSPGLARSYNEQFF
TRBV9,NA,CASSVDPAGRYYEQYF
TRBV5-1,NA,CASTTGGWADEKLFF
TRBV25-1,NA,CASSSAGGSYNEQFF
TRBV28,NA,CASTPWDRPLSYGYTF
TRBV6-1,NA,CASSEFDRVYGYTF
TRBV28,NA,CASRIQGRNIQYF
TRBV2,NA,CATRGSSGGVGEQFF
TRBV7-6,NA,CASSFGTNSNQPQHF
TRBV7-3,NA,CASSWQGAGGYTF
TRBV19,NA,CASSIWGQGGNQPQHF
TRBV28,NA,CASGTAASSTQYF
TRBV7-6,NA,CASSLETGSYNEQFF
TRBV19,NA,CASSKQGNPGNTIYF